This TCR beta chain was identified in a study of response to subunit inactivated influenza vaccine. TCRdb passed the RT-PCR reads through MiXCR, listing each CDR3 protein once. The repertoire holds approximately 500,000 distinct CDR3 sequences, with 13% as singletons. This clonotype was observed a few times. The antigen is not known. Findings of the study overall: With each seasonal influenza vaccination, the authors suggested, few new T cells are recruited.

Germline trimming cut 5 bases from V and 5 bases from J; bases unmatched to any gene: 8. The germline V gene has CDR1 KGHSH and CDR2 LQKENI. The CDR3 contains 15 residues. The chain employs TRBV18 and TRBJ1-4; 7 bases are shared with TRBD1. Sequenced here: PBMCs from blood, sampled more than 35 days after vaccination. This TCR derives from a man aged 45-65 years who received an inactivated influenza vaccine. CDR3 DNA: TGTGCCAGCTCATTTGCGGGACAGAACAATGAAAAACTGTTTTTT. It codes for CASSFAGQNNEKLFF. Based on the CDR3 plus reference TRBV18 and TRBJ1-4, the full variable domain is NAGVMQNPRHLVRRRGQEARLRCSPMKGHSHVYWYRQLPEEGLKFMVYLQKENIIDESGMPKERFSAEFPKEGPSILRIQQVVRGDSAAYFCASSFAGQNNEKLFFGSGTQLSVL.